Sequencing of this TCR beta chain was carried out in a study of T cell responses to AZD1222 COVID-19 vaccine. General study points: Reportedly, close to half of spike-specific TCRs are directed against unmutated variant regions. Spike-specific TCR breadth and depth both grew after two AZD1222 doses.

The CDR3 consists of 15 residues. Germline V gene data show CDR1 as LGHDT and CDR2 as YNNKEL (reference sequence). The germline V and J ends were trimmed by 4 bases and 2 bases, with 14 bases remaining between them. As for this clone: No antigen is known for it.

Repertoires were generated with immunoSEQ multiplex PCR, while TCRdb's copy carries only in-frame clones and drops some. The sample yields about 130,000 clones, about 80% seen once. V gene TRBV3-1 (or the pseudogene TRBV3-2) combines with J gene TRBJ2-5; no clear D gene. This specimen was peripheral blood, taken on day 0 of AZD1222 vaccination. The clonotype comes from an adult in good health. In nucleotides, the CDR3 is TGTGCCAGCAGCCCTCCAGGCCAGATGCAAGAGACCCAGTACTTC. Its translation: CASSPPGQMQETQYF.